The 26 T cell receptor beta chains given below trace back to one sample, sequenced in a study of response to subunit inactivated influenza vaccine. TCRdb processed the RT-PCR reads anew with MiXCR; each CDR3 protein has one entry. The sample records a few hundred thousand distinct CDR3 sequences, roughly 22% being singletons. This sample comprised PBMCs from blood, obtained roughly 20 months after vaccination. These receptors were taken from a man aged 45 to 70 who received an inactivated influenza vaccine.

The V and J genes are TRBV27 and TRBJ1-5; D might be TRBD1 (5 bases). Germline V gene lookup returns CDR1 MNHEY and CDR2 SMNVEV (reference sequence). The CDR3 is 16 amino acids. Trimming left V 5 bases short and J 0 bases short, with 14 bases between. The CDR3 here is CASSPRTPYSNQPQHF. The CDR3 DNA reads TGTGCCAGCAGTCCGAGGACACCATATAGCAATCAGCCCCAGCATTTT.

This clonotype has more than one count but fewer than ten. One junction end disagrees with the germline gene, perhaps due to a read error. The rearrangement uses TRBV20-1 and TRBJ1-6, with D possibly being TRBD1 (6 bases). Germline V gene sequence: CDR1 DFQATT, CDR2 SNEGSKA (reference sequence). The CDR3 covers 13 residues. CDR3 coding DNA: TGCAGTCCTAGGGGGGCCAACAATTCACCCCTCCACTTT. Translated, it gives CSPRGANNSPLHF.

This CDR3 reads CASRAGLNTGELFF. In nucleotides, the CDR3 is TGCGCCAGCAGGGCCGGACTCAACACCGGGGAGCTGTTTTTT. The rearrangement joins TRBV10-2 to TRBJ2-2; D is perhaps TRBD2 (5 bases). The V and J ends lost 6 bases and 2 bases respectively, with 10 bases between them. CDR1 WSHSY and CDR2 SAAADI come from the germline V gene. This CDR3 has 14 residues.

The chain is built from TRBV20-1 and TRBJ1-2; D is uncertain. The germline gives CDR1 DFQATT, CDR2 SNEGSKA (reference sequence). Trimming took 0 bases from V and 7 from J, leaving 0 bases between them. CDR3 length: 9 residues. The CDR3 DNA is TGCAGTGCTAGAGATGGCTACACCTTC. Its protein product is CSARDGYTF.

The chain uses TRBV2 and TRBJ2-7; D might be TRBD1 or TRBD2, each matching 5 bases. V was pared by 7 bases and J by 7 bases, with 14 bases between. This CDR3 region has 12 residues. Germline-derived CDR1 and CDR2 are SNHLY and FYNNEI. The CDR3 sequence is CASTLAGREQYF. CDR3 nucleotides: TGTGCCAGCACCCTAGCAGGGCGGGAGCAGTACTTC.

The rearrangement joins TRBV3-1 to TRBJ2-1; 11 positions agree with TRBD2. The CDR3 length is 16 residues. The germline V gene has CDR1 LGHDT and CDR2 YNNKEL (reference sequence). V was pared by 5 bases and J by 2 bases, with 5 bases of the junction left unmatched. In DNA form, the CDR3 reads TGTGCCAGCAGCAGTTCGACTAGCGGGACCTACAATGAGCAGTTCTTC. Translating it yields CASSSSTSGTYNEQFF.

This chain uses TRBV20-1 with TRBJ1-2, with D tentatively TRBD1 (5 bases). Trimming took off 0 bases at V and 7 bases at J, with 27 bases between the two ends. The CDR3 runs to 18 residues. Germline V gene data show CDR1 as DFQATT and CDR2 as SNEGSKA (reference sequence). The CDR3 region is CSARDPVISWAGYRGYTF. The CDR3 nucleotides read TGCAGTGCTAGAGATCCCGTTATAAGTTGGGCAGGGTATCGTGGCTACACCTTC.

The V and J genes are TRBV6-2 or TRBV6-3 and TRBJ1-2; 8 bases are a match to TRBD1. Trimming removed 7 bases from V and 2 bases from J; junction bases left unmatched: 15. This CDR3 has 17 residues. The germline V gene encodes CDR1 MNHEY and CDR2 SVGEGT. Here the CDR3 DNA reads TGTGCCAGCACCTTTATATCGGGACAGGAGGGAAACTATGGCTACACCTTC. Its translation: CASTFISGQEGNYGYTF.

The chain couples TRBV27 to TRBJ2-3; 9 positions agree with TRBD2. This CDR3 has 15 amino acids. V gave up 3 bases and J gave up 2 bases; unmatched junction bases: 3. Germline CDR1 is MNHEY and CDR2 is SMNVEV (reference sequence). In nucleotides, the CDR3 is TGTGCCAGCAGTTTCCTAGCGGGGTTCACAGATACGCAGTATTTT. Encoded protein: CASSFLAGFTDTQYF.

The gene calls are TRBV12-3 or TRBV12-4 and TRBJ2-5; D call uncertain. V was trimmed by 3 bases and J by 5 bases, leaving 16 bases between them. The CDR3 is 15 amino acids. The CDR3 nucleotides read TGTGCCAGCAGTTTTGAGGTCGGGTACTCTGAGACCCAGTACTTC. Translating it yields CASSFEVGYSETQYF.

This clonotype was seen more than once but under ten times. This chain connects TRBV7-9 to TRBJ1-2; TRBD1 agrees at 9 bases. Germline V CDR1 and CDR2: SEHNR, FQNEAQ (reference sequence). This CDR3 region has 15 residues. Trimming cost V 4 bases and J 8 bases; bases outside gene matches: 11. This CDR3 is CASSSTSDRGWGYTF. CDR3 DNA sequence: TGTGCCAGCAGCTCCACCTCGGACAGGGGCTGGGGCTACACCTTC. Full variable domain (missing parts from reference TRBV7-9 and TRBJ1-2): DTGVSQNPRHKITKRGQNVTFRCDPISEHNRLYWYRQTLGQGPEFLTYFQNEAQLEKSRLLSDRFSAERPKGSFSTLEIQRTEQGDSAMYLCASSSTSDRGWGYTFGSGTRLTVV.

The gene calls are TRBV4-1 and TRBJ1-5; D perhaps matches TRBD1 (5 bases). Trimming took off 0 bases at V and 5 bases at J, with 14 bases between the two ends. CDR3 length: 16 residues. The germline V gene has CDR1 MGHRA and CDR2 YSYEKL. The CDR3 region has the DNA TGCGCCAGCAGCCAAGATGGTAGGGGTTCAGATCAGCCCCAGCATTTT. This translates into CASSQDGRGSDQPQHF.

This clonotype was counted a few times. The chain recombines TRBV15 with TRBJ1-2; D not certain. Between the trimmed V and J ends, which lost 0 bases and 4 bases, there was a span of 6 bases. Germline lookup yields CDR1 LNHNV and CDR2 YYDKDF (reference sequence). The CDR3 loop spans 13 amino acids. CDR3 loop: CATSRDSTYGYTF. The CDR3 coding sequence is TGTGCCACCAGCAGAGATTCCACCTATGGCTACACCTTC.

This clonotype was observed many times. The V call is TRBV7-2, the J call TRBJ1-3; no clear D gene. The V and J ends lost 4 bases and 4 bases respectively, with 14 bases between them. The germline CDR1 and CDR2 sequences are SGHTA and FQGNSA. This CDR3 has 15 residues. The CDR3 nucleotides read TGTGCCAGCAGCTCCTCACCTAATCCCGGAAACACCATATATTTT. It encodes CASSSSPNPGNTIYF.

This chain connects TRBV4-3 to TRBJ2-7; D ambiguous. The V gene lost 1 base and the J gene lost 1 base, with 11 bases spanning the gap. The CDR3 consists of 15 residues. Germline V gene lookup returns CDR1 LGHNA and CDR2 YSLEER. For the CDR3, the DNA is TGCGCCAGCAGCCAAGCACCCGAGGCTTCCTACGAGCAGTACTTC. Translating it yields CASSQAPEASYEQYF.

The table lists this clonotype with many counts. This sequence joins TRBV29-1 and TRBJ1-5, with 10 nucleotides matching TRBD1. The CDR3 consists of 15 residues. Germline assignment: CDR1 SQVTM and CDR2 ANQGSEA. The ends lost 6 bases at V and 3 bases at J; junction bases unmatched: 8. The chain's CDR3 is CSVVLGQGINQPQHF. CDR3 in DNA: TGCAGCGTCGTACTGGGACAGGGGATCAATCAGCCCCAGCATTTT.

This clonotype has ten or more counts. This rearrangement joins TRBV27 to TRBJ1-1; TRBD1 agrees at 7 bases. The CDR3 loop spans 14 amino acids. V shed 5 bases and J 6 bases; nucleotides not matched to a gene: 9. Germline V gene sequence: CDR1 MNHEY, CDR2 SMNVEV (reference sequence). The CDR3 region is CASSPHTGVSEAFF. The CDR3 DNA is TGTGCCAGCAGTCCCCACACAGGGGTCTCTGAAGCTTTCTTT.

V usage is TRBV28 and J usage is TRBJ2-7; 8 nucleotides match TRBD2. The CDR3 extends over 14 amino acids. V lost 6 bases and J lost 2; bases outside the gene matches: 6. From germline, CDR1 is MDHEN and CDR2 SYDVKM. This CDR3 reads CASSLAGITYEQYF. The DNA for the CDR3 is TGTGCCAGCAGCCTAGCGGGCATTACCTACGAGCAGTACTTC.

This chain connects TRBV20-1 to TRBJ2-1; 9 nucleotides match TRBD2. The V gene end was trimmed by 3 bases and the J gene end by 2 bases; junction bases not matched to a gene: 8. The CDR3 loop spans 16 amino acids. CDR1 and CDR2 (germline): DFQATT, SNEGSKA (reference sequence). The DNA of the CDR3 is TGCAGTGCTAGGTCGCTAGCGGGATTCACCTACAATGAGCAGTTCTTC. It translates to CSARSLAGFTYNEQFF.

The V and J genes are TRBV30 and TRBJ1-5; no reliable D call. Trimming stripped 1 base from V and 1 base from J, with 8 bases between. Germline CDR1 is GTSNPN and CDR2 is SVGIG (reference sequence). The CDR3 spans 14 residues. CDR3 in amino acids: CAWSGATSNQPQHF. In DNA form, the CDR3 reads TGTGCCTGGAGTGGGGCAACAAGCAATCAGCCCCAGCATTTT.

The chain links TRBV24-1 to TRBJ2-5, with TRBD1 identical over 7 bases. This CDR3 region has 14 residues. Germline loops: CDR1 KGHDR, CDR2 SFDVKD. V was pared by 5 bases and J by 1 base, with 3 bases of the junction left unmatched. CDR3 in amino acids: CATSVPGGQETQYF. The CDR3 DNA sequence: TGTGCCACCAGTGTCCCAGGGGGCCAAGAGACCCAGTACTTC.

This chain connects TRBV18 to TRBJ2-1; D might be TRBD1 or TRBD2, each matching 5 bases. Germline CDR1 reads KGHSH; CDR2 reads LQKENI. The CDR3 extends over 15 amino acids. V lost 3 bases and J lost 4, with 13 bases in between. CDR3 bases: TGTGCCAGCTCACCCACGGGGCTAACGTACAATGAGCAGTTCTTC. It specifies CASSPTGLTYNEQFF.

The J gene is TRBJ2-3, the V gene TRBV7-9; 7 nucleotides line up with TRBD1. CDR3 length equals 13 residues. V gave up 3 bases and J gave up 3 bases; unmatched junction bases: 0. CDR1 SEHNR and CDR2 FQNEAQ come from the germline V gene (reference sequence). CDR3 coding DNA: TGTGCCAGCAGCTTGGGACAGACAGATACGCAGTATTTT. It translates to CASSLGQTDTQYF.

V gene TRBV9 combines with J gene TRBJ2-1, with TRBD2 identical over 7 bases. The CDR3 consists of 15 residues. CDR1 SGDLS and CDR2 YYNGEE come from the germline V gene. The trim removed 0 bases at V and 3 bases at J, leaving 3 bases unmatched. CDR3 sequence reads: CASSVDSGNYNEQFF. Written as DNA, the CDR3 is TGTGCCAGCAGCGTAGACAGCGGGAACTACAATGAGCAGTTCTTC.

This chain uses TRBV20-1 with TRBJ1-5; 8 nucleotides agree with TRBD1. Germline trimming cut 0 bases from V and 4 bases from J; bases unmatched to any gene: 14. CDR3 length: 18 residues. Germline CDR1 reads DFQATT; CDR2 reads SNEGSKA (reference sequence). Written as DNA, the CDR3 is TGCAGTGCTAGAGATGAGGGAGTGGGGACAGGCTTTAATCAGCCCCAGCATTTT. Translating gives CSARDEGVGTGFNQPQHF.

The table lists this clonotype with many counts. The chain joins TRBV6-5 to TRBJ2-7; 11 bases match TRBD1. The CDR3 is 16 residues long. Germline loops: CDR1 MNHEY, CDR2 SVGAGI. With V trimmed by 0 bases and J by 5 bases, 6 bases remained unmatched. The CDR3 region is CASSYSYGTGGDEQYF. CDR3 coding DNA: TGTGCCAGCAGTTACTCGTATGGGACAGGGGGGGACGAGCAGTACTTC.